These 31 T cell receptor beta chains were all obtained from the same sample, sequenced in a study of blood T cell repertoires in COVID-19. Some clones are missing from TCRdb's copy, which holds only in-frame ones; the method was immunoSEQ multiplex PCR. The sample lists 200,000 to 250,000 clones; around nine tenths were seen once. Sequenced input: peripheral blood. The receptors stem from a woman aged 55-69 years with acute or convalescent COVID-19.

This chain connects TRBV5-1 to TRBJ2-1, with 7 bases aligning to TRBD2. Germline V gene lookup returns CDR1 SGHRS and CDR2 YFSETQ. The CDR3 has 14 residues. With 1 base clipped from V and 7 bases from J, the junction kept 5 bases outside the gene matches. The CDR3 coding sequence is TGCGCCAGCAGCTTGTTTGGGGGAGGGAATGAGCAGTTCTTC. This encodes CASSLFGGGNEQFF.

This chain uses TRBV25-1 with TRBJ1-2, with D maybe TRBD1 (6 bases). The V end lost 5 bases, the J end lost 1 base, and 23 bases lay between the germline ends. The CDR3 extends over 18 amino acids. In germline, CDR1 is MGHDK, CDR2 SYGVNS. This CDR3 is CASSNEGETGRLNYGYTF. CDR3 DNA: TGTGCCAGCAGTAACGAAGGGGAAACAGGGCGGCTTAACTATGGCTACACCTTC.

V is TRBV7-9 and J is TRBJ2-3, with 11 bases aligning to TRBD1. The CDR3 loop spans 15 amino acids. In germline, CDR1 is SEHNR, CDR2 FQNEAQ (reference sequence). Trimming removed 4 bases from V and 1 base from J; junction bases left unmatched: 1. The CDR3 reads CASSWGQGGTDTQYF. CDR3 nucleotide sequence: TGTGCCAGCAGCTGGGGACAGGGGGGCACAGATACGCAGTATTTT.

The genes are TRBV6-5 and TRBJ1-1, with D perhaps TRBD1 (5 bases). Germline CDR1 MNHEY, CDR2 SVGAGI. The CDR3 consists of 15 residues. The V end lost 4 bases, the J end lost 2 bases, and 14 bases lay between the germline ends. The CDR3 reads CASSWGGRSNTEAFF. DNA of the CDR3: TGTGCCAGCAGTTGGGGGGGGAGATCAAACACTGAAGCTTTCTTT.

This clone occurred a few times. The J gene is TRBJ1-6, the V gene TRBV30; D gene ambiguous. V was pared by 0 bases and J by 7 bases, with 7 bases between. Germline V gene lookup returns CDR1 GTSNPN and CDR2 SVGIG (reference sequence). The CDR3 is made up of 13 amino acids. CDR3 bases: TGTGCCTGGAGTGTAAACAGCAATTCACCCCTCCACTTT. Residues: CAWSVNSNSPLHF.

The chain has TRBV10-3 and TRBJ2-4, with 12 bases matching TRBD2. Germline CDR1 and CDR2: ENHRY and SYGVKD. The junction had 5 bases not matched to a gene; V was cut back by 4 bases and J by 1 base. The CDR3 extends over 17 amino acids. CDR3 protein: CAISAPSGRGAKNIQYF. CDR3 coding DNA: TGTGCCATCAGTGCACCTAGCGGGAGGGGGGCCAAAAACATTCAGTACTTC.

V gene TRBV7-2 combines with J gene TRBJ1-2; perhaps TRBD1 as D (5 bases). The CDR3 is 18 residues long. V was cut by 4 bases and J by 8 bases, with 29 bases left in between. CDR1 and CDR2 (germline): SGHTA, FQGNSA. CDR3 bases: TGTGCCAGCAGCTCCCGTCTTGGGCAGGGATGGTTTGGAGGGGGCTACACCTTC. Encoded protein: CASSSRLGQGWFGGGYTF. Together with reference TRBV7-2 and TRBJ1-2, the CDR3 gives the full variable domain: GAGVSQSPSNKVTEKGKDVELRCDPISGHTALYWYRQSLGQGLEFLIYFQGNSAPDKSGLPSDRFSAERTGGSVSTLTIQRTQQEDSAVYLCASSSRLGQGWFGGGYTFGSGTRLTVV.

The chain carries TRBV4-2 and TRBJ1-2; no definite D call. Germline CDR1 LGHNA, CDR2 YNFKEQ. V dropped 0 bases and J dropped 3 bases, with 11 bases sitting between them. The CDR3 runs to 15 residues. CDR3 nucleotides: TGTGCCAGCAGCCAAGATCGGGGAACCGACTATGGCTACACCTTC. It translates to CASSQDRGTDYGYTF.

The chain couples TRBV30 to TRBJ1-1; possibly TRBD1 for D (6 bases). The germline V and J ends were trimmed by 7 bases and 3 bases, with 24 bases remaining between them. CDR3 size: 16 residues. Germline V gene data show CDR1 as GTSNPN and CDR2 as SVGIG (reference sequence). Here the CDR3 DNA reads TGTGCCTTGAAACCCCAGGGGCCCCGGGGAGACACTGAAGCTTTCTTT. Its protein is CALKPQGPRGDTEAFF. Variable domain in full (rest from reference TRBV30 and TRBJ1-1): SQTIHQWPATLVQPVGSPLSLECTVEGTSNPNLYWYRQAAGRGLQLLFYSVGIGQISSEVPQNLSASRPQDRQFILSSKKLLLSDSGFYLCALKPQGPRGDTEAFFGQGTRLTVV.

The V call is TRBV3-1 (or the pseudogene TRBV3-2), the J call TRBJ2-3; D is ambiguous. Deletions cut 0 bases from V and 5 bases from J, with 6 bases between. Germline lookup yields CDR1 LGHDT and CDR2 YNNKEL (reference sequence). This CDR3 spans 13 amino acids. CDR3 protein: CASSQDSKDTQYF. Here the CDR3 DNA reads TGTGCCAGCAGCCAAGATTCCAAAGATACGCAGTATTTT.

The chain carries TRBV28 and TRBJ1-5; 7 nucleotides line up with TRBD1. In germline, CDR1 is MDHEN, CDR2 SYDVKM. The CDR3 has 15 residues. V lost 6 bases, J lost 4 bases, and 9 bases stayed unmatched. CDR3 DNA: TGTGCCAGCAGCGACCGACAGGGTAGTAATCAGCCCCAGCATTTT. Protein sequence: CASSDRQGSNQPQHF.

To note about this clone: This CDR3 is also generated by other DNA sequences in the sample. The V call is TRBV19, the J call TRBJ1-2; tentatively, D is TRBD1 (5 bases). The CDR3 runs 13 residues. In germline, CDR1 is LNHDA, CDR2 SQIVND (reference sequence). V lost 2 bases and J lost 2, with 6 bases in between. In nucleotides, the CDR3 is TGTGCCAGTAGTATAACAGGAAACTATGGCTACACCTTC. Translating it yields CASSITGNYGYTF.

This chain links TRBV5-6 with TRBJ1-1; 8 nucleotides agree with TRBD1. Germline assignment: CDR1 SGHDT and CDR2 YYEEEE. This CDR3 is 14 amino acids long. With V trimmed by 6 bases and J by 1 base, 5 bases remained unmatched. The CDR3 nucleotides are TGTGCCAGCACCCAGACAGGGGCGAACACTGAAGCTTTCTTT. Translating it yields CASTQTGANTEAFF.

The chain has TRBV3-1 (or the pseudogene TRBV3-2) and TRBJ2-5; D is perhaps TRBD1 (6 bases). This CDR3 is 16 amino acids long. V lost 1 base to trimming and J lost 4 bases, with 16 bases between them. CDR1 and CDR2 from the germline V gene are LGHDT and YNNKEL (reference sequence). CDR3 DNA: TGTGCCAGCAGCCAAGGTTACAGGGCAGGTAGAGAGACCCAGTACTTC. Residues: CASSQGYRAGRETQYF.

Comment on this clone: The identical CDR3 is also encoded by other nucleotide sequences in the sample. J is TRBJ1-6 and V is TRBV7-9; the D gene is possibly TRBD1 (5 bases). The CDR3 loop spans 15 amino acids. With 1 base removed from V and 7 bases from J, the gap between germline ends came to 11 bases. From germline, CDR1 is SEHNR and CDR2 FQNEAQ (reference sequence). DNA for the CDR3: TGTGCCAGCAGCTTAGGTACAGGTCTCAATTCACCCCTCCACTTT. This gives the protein CASSLGTGLNSPLHF.

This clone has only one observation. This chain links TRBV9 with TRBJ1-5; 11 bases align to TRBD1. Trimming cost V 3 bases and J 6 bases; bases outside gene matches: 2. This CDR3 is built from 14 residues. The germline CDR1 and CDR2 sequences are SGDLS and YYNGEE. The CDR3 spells CASSGTGGGQPQHF. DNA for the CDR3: TGTGCCAGCAGCGGGACAGGGGGCGGTCAGCCCCAGCATTTT.

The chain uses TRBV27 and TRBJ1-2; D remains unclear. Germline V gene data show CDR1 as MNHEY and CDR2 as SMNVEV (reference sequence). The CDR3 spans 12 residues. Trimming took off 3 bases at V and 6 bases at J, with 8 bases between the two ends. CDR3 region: CASSFRGNGYTF. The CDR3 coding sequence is TGTGCCAGCAGTTTTCGCGGCAATGGCTACACCTTC.

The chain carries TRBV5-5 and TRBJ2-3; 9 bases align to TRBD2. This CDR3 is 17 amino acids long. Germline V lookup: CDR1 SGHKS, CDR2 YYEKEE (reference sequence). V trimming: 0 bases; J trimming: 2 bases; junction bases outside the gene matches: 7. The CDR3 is CASSLGLAVPSTDTQYF. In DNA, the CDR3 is TGTGCCAGCAGCTTGGGACTAGCGGTCCCCTCCACAGATACGCAGTATTTT. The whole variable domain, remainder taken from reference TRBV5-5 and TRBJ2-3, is DAGVTQSPTHLIKTRGQQVTLRCSPISGHKSVSWYQQVLGQGPQFIFQYYEKEERGRGNFPDRFSARQFPNYSSELNVNALLLGDSALYLCASSLGLAVPSTDTQYFGPGTRLTVL.

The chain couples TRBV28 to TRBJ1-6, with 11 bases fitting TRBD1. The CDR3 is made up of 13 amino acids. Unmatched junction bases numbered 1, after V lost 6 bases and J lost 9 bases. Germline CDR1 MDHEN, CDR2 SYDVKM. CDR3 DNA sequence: TGTGCCAGCAGGGGGACAGGGGGTTCACCCCTCCACTTT. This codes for CASRGTGGSPLHF.

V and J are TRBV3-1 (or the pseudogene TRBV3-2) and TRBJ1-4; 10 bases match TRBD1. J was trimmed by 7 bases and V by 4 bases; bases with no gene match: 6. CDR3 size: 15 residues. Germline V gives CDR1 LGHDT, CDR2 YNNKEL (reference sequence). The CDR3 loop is CASSPTTGGSEKLFF. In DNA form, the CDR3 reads TGTGCCAGCAGCCCAACGACAGGGGGCTCTGAAAAACTGTTTTTT.

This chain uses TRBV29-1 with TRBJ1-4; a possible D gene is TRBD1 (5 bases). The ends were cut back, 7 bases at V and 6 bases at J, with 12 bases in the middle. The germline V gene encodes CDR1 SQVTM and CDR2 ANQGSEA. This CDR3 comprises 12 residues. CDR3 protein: CSGAGRDEKLFF. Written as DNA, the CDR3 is TGCAGCGGAGCAGGGAGGGATGAAAAACTGTTTTTT.

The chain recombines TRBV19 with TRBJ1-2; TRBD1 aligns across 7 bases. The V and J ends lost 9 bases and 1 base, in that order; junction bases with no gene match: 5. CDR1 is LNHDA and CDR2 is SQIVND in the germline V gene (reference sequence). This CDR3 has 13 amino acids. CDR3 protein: CASPQGNNYGYTF. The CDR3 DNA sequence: TGTGCCAGCCCACAGGGGAATAACTATGGCTACACCTTC. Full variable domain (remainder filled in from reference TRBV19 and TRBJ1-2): DGGITQSPKYLFRKEGQNVTLSCEQNLNHDAMYWYRQDPGQGLRLIYYSQIVNDFQKGDIAEGYSVSREKKESFPLTVTSAQKNPTAFYLCASPQGNNYGYTFGSGTRLTVV.

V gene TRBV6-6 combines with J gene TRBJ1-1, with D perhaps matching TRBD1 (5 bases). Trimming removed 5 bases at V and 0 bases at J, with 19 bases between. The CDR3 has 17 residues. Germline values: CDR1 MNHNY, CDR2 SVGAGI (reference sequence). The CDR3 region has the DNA TGTGCCAGCAGTCCCCTGGGGCAGCTCACTATGAACACTGAAGCTTTCTTT. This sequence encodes CASSPLGQLTMNTEAFF.

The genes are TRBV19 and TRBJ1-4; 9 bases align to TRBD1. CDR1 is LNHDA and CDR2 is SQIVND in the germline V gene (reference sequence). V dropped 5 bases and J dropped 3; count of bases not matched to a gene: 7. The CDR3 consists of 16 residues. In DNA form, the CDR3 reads TGTGCCAGTAGTGACCCAGGACAGGGGTCTAATGAAAAACTGTTTTTT. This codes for CASSDPGQGSNEKLFF.

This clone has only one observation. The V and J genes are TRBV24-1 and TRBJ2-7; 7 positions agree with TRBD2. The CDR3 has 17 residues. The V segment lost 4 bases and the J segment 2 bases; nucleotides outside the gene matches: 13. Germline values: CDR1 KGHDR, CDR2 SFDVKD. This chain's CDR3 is CATSDGRKRVTAYEQYF. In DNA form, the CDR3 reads TGTGCCACCAGTGACGGGAGGAAGAGGGTAACAGCCTACGAGCAGTACTTC.

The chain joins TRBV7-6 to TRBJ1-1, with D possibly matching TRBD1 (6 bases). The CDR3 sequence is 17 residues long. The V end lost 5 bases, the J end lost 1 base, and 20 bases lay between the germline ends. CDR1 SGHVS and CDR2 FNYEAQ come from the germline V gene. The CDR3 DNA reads TGTGCCAGCAGCCCTACTCGGGGGGGGGCACCGAACACTGAAGCTTTCTTT. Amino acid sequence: CASSPTRGGAPNTEAFF.

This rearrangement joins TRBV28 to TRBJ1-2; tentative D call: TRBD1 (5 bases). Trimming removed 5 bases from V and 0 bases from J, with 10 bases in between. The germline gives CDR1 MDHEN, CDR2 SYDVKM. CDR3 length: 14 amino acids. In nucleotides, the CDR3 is TGTGCCAGCAGTCCGCCAGGGACTAACTATGGCTACACCTTC. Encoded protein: CASSPPGTNYGYTF.

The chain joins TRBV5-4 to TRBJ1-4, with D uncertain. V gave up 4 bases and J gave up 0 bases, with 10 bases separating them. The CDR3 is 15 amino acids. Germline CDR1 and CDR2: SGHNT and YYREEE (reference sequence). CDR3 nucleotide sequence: TGTGCCAGCAGCGCGGGCACGGCAACTAATGAAAAACTGTTTTTT. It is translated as CASSAGTATNEKLFF.

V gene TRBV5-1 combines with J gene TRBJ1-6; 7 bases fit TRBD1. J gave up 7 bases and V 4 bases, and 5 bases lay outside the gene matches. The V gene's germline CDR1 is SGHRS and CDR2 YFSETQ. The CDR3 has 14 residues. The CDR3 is CASSQDRSNSPLHF. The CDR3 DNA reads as TGCGCCAGCAGCCAGGACAGGTCCAATTCACCCCTCCACTTT.

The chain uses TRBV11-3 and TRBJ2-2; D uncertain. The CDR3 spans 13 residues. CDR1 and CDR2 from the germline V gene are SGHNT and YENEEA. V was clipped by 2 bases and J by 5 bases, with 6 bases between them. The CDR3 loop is CASSLSFTGELFF. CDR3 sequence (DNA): TGTGCCAGCAGCTTATCATTTACCGGGGAGCTGTTTTTT.

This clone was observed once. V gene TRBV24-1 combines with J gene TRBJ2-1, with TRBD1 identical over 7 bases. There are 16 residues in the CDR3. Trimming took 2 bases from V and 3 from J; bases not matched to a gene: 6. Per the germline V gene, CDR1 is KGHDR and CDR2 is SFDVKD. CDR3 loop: CATSDSQGKDYNEQFF. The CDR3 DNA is TGTGCCACCAGTGATTCACAGGGGAAGGACTACAATGAGCAGTTCTTC.